One TCR beta chain is described in this entry. The antigen is unknown. The repertoire was sequenced with immunoSEQ multiplex PCR; TCRdb's copy has only in-frame clones and lacks some. The sample lists roughly 48,000 clones; approximately 77% were seen once. This specimen comes from a study of T cells in localized non-small cell lung cancer. Findings and limits, study-wide: Longer overall survival was associated with a higher density of T cells in the blood.

Trimming took off 0 bases at V and 6 bases at J, with 12 bases between the two ends. The CDR3 has 14 residues. Germline values: CDR1 SGHNT, CDR2 YYREEE (reference sequence). V is TRBV5-4 and J is TRBJ1-1; D unresolved. This TCR was recovered from a man aged 35 to 70 with stage I squamous cell lung carcinoma. The material sequenced was peripheral blood, taken before any cancer treatment. The CDR3 protein is CASSLEVQKAEAFF. The CDR3, as DNA: TGTGCCAGCAGCTTGGAAGTACAGAAGGCTGAAGCTTTCTTT. Full variable domain (rest looked up from reference TRBV5-4 and TRBJ1-1): ETGVTQSPTHLIKTRGQQVTLRCSSQSGHNTVSWYQQALGQGPQFIFQYYREEENGRGNFPPRFSGLQFPNYSSELNVNALELDDSALYLCASSLEVQKAEAFFGQGTRLTVV.